Shown below are 5 T cell receptor beta chains from a single sample sequenced in a study of blood T cell repertoires in COVID-19. Sequenced by immunoSEQ multiplex PCR; TCRdb stores in-frame clones only, minus some. The sample lists fewer than 300,000 clones, 88% occurring once. Sequenced sample: peripheral blood. The receptors stem from a woman younger than 45 with acute or convalescent COVID-19.

With regard to this clone: Other DNA sequences in the same sample also yield this CDR3. The chain joins TRBV27 to TRBJ2-7; 12 positions match TRBD2. From germline, CDR1 is MNHEY and CDR2 SMNVEV (reference sequence). The CDR3 runs to 15 residues. V trimming: 2 bases; J trimming: 1 base; junction bases outside the gene matches: 0. This chain's CDR3 is CASSLGTSGSYEQYF. CDR3 nucleotides: TGTGCCAGCAGTTTAGGGACTAGCGGGTCCTACGAGCAGTACTTC.

This chain connects TRBV2 to TRBJ1-3; D gene ambiguous. The ends were cut back, 2 bases at V and 0 bases at J, with 8 bases in the middle. The CDR3 runs 15 residues. Germline V gives CDR1 SNHLY, CDR2 FYNNEI. CDR3: CASSENSLSGNTIYF. Written as DNA, the CDR3 is TGTGCCAGCAGTGAAAACAGCCTCTCTGGAAACACCATATATTTT.

The rearrangement uses TRBV3-1 (or the pseudogene TRBV3-2) and TRBJ2-4; TRBD2 agrees at 8 bases. In germline, CDR1 is LGHDT, CDR2 YNNKEL (reference sequence). Germline trimming cut 0 bases from V and 3 bases from J; bases unmatched to any gene: 13. CDR3 length: 19 residues. CDR3 loop: CASSQDSSREGDVKNIQYF. For the CDR3, the DNA is TGTGCCAGCAGCCAAGATTCAAGCCGGGAGGGGGATGTCAAAAACATTCAGTACTTC.

The chain carries TRBV10-3 and TRBJ1-4, with 7 bases fitting TRBD1. Germline CDR1 reads ENHRY; CDR2 reads SYGVKD. V lost 10 bases, J lost 6 bases, and 5 bases stayed unmatched. CDR3 length: 12 residues. CDR3 sequence (DNA): TGTGCCACCGGGACAGTGGATGAAAAACTGTTTTTT. Amino acid sequence: CATGTVDEKLFF.

The chain couples TRBV30 to TRBJ2-5; 7 bases align to TRBD1. The CDR3 runs 14 residues. Per the germline V gene, CDR1 is GTSNPN and CDR2 is SVGIG (reference sequence). After removal of 1 base from V and 6 bases from J, the junction contained 8 bases not matched to a gene. The CDR3 coding sequence is TGTGCCTGGAGTGGACAGGGCGGATTGAAGACCCAGTACTTC. Its protein product is CAWSGQGGLKTQYF.